Below, 10 T cell receptor beta chains from the same sample are listed, as sequenced in a study of tumor-infiltrating lymphocytes in primary liver carcinoma. RNA was extracted from whole blood without cell sorting, alongside germline DNA. Constant-region priming of roughly 0.45 ug total RNA yielded TCR beta cDNA. Generation of the TCR beta libraries relied on three nested multiplex PCR rounds using slightly modified ARM-PCR. In the first two PCR rounds, TRBV1-TRBV30 forward primers were paired with a C-beta reverse primer, and each round lasted roughly 9 cycles. One entry per CDR3 protein results from TCRdb running MiXCR on the multiplex PCR reads. The top ten clones hold approximately 15% of a sample with fewer than 400,000 distinct CDR3 sequences, 50% to 60% of them seen once. Sequenced material: peripheral blood. These receptors were collected from a woman aged 25 to 39 with primary liver carcinoma and hepatitis B virus infection.

A note on this clonotype: This may arise from a read error, as a much more abundant clone is one base away. V is TRBV29-1 and J is TRBJ1-5; TRBD1 aligns across 8 bases. The germline gives CDR1 SQVTM, CDR2 ANQGSEA. CDR3 size: 14 residues. V lost 4 bases, J lost 0 bases, and 2 bases stayed unmatched. The CDR3 DNA reads TGCAGCGTTGGGACAGGGAATAGCAATCAGCCCCAGCATTTT. Residues: CSVGTGNSNQPQHF.

Concerning this clonotype: This sequence may be a read error, since a much larger clone differs from it by one base. The rearrangement uses TRBV4-3 and TRBJ1-2; TRBD1 might be the D (6 bases). The CDR3 is 14 residues long. Germline loops: CDR1 LGHNA, CDR2 YSLEER. The CDR3 region is CATSSQQGGSGYTF. The CDR3 DNA sequence: TGCGCCACCAGCTCCCAACAGGGTGGGTCTGGCTACACCTTC.

About this clonotype itself: A much larger clonotype is one base distant, so this may be a read error. Since no conserved phenylalanine or tryptophan closes the CDR3, a read error is the likely cause. The chain uses TRBV4-3 and TRBJ2-2; D gene unclear. Germline V gene lookup returns CDR1 LGHNA and CDR2 YSLEER. This CDR3 has 16 amino acids. V shed 2 bases and J shed 3 bases, with 13 bases lying between them. CDR3 sequence (DNA): TGCGCCAGCAGCCAAATGGGGTCTTCCGACACCGGGGAGCTGTTTCTT. As protein: CASSQMGSSDTGELFL.

Details on this clonotype: Sequence at one end of the junction differs from germline and may be a read error. The V gene is TRBV11-2, the J gene TRBJ2-1; D gene unclear. This CDR3 has 14 amino acids. Germline-derived CDR1 and CDR2 are SGHAT and FQNNGV. The CDR3 is CASHDRRPYNKQFF. As DNA, the CDR3 is TGTGCCAGTCACGACCGCCGCCCCTACAATAAGCAGTTCTTC.

In regard to this clonotype: A single base separates this from a much larger clone, so it may be a read error. The rearrangement uses TRBV12-3 or TRBV12-4 and TRBJ2-7; no clear D gene. This CDR3 contains 13 residues. Here the CDR3 reads CANSFRFTYEQYF. CDR3 nucleotide sequence: TGTGCCAACAGTTTTCGGTTTACCTACGAGCAGTACTTC.

This clonotype was seen more than once but under ten times. The CDR3 DNA reads as TGTGCCAGCAGTTTAGTTCCGGGGTTTGAGACCCAGTACTTC. This translates into CASSLVPGFETQYF. The rearrangement uses TRBV28 and TRBJ2-5; possible D gene TRBD2, 5 bases. Germline V gene sequence: CDR1 MDHEN, CDR2 SYDVKM. The CDR3 spans 14 residues. Trimming left V 2 bases short and J 5 bases short, with 12 bases between.

The V gene is TRBV24-1, the J gene TRBJ2-2; 8 bases match TRBD1. The CDR3 is made up of 16 amino acids. J was trimmed by 3 bases and V by 7 bases; bases with no gene match: 9. Germline assignment: CDR1 KGHDR and CDR2 SFDVKD. In DNA form, the CDR3 reads TGTGCCACCAGCCGTCGGACAGGGACGGACACCGGGGAGCTGTTTTTT. Residues: CATSRRTGTDTGELFF.

This clonotype was counted many times. CDR3 DNA sequence: TGTGCCAGCAGCCGTCGACAGGATAATTCACCCCTCCACTTT. Protein: CASSRRQDNSPLHF. The V gene is TRBV12-3 or TRBV12-4, the J gene TRBJ1-6; possible D gene TRBD1, 6 bases. The CDR3 spans 14 residues. The V end was cut by 6 bases, the J end by 5 bases, with 11 bases between.

A note on this clonotype: The junction shows a germline mismatch at one end, possibly a read error. This chain uses TRBV29-1 with TRBJ2-6; D call uncertain. CDR3 length: 14 amino acids. Germline CDR1 is SQVTM and CDR2 is ANQGSEA. This chain's CDR3 is CSVEDASGTNVLTF. CDR3 nucleotide sequence: TGCAGCGTTGAAGACGCCTCTGGGACCAACGTCCTGACTTTC.

In the case of this clonotype: The junction and the germline gene differ at one end; a read error may be behind it. The V call is TRBV6-5, the J call TRBJ2-6; D is unresolved. CDR1 is MNHEY and CDR2 is SVGAGI in the germline V gene. The CDR3 consists of 19 residues. CDR3: CDSSYFHPLDVRGANVLTF. CDR3 in DNA: TGTGACAGCAGTTACTTCCATCCATTGGATGTGCGGGGGGCCAACGTCCTGACTTTC.